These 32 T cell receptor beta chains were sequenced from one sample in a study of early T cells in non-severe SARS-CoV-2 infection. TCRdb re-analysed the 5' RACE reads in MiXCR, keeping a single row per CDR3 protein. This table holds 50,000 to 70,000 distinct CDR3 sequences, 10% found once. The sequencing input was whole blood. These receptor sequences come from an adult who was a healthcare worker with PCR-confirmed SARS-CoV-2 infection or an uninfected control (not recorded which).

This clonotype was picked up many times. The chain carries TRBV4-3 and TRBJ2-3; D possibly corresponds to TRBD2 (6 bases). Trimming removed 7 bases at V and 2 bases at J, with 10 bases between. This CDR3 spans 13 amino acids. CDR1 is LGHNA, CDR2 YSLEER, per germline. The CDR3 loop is CASNGGTTDTQYF. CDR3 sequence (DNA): TGCGCCAGCAATGGCGGGACCACAGATACGCAGTATTTT.

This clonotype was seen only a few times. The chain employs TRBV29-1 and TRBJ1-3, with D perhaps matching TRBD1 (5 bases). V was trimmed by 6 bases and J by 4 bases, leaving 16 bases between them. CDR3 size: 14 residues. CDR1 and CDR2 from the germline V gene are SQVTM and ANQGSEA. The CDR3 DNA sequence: TGCAGCGTGGGTTCAGGGAGACCCGGAAACACCATATATTTT. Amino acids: CSVGSGRPGNTIYF. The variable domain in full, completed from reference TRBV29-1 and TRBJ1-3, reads SAVISQKPSRDICQRGTSLTIQCQVDSQVTMMFWYRQQPGQSLTLIATANQGSEATYESGFVIDKFPISRPNLTFSTLTVSNMSPEDSSIYLCSVGSGRPGNTIYFGEGSWLTVV.

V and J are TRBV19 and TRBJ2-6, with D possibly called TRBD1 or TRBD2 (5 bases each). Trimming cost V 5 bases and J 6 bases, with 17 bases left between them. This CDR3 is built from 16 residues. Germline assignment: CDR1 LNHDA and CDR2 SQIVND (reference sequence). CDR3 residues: CASSLGTLLAANVLTF. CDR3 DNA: TGTGCCAGTAGTCTCGGGACCCTCCTGGCGGCCAACGTCCTGACTTTC.

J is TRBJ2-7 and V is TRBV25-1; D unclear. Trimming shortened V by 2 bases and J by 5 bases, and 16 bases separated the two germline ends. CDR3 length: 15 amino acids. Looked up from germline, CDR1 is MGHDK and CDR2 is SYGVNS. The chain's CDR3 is CASSELRTGADEQYF. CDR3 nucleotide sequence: TGTGCCAGCAGTGAACTTCGGACGGGTGCGGACGAGCAGTACTTC.

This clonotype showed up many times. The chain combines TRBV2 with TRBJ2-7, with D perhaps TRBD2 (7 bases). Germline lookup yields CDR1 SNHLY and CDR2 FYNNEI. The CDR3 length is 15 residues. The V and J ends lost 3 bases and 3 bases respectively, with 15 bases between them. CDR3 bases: TGTGCCAGCAGTGAGGCGGGAGAGGGGGACTACGAGCAGTACTTC. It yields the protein CASSEAGEGDYEQYF.

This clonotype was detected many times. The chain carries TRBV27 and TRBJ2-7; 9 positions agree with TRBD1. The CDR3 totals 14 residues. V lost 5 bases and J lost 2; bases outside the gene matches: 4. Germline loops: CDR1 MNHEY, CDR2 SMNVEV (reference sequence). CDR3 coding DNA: TGTGCCAGCAGTGTCCGGGACAGGGCCTACGAGCAGTACTTC. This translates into CASSVRDRAYEQYF.

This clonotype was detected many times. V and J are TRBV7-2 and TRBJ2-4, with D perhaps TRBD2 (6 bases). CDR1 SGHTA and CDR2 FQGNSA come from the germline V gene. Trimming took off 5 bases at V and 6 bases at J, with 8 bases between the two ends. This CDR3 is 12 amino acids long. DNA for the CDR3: TGTGCCAGCAGCAAAGCGGGAAACATTCAGTACTTC. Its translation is CASSKAGNIQYF. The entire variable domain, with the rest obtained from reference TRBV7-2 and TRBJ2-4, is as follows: GAGVSQSPSNKVTEKGKDVELRCDPISGHTALYWYRQSLGQGLEFLIYFQGNSAPDKSGLPSDRFSAERTGGSVSTLTIQRTQQEDSAVYLCASSKAGNIQYFGAGTRLSVL.

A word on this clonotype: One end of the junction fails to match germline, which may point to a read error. In DNA form, the CDR3 reads TGTGTCAGCGTAGATTACTACAATGAGCAGTTCTTC. It translates to CVSVDYYNEQFF. The chain carries TRBV7-2 and TRBJ2-1; D gene uncertain. The germline V gene has CDR1 SGHTA and CDR2 FQGNSA. This CDR3 contains 12 residues.

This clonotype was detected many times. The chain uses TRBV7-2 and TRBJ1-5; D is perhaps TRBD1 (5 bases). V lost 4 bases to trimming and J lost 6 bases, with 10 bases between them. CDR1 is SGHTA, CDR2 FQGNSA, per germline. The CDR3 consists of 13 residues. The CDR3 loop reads CASSSIGVQPQHF. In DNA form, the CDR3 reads TGTGCCAGCAGCTCAATAGGGGTTCAGCCCCAGCATTTT.

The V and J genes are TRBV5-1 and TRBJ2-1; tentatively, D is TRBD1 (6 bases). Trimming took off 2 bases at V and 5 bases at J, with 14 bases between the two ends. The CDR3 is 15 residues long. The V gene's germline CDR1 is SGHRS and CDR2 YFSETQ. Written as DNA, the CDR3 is TGCGCCAGCAGCTTCCAACAGGGAAGTAACAATGAGCAGTTCTTC. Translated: CASSFQQGSNNEQFF.

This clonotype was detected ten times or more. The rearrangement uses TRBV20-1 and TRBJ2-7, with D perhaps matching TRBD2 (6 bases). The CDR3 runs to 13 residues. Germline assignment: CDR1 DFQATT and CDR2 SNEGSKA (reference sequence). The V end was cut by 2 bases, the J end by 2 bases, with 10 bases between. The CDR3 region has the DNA TGCAGTGCTAGATGGGCGGGGCCCTACGAGCAGTACTTC. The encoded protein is CSARWAGPYEQYF.

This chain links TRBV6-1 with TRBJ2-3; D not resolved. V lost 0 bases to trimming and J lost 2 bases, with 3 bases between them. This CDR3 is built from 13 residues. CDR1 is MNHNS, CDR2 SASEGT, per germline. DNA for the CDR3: TGTGCCAGCAGTGAAGCGGTCACAGATACGCAGTATTTT. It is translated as CASSEAVTDTQYF.

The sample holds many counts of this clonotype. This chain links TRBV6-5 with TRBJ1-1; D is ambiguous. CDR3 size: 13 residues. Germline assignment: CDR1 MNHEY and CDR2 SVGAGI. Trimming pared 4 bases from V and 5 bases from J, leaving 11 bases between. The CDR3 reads CASSSSGRTEAFF. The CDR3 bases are TGTGCCAGCAGTTCCTCGGGGAGGACTGAAGCTTTCTTT.

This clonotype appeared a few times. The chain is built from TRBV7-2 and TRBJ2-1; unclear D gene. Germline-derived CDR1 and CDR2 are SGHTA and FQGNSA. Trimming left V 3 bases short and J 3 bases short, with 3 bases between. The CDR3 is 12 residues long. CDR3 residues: CASSLFYNEQFF. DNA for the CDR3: TGTGCCAGCAGCTTGTTCTACAATGAGCAGTTCTTC.

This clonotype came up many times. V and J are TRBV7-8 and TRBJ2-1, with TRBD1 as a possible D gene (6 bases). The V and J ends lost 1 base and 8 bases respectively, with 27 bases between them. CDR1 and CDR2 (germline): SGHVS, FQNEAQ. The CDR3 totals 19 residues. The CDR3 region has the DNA TGTGCCAGCAGCTTAGGTGATGTTGGGACATCCTTTTGGAATCATGAGCAGTTCTTC. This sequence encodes CASSLGDVGTSFWNHEQFF.

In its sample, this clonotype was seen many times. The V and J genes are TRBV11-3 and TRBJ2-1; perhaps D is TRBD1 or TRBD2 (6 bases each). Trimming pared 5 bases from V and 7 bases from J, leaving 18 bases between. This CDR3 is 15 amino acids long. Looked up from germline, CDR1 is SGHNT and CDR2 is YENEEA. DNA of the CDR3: TGTGCCAGCAGCCTCGCCGGGGGCTCGTCTAATGAGCAGTTCTTC. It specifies CASSLAGGSSNEQFF.

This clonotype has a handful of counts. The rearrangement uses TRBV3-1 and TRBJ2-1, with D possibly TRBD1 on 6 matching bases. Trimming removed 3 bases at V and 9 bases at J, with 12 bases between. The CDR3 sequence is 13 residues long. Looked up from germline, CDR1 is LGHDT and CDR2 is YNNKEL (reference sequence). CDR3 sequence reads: CASSHTGTGEQFF. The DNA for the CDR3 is TGTGCCAGCAGCCACACAGGGACGGGTGAGCAGTTCTTC.

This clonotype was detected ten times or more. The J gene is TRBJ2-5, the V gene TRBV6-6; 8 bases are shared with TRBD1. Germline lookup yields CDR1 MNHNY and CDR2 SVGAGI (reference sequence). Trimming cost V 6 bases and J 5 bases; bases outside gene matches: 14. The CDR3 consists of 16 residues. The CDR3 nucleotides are TGTGCCAGCAGCCCCAAGAGTAGGACAGGGATGGAGACCCAGTACTTC. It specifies CASSPKSRTGMETQYF.

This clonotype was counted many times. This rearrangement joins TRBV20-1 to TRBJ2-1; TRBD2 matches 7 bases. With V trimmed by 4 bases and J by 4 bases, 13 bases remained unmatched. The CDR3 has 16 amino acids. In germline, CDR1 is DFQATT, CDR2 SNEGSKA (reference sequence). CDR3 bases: TGCAGTGCTACGGGGGGAGACATTGCACGGTACAATGAGCAGTTCTTC. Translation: CSATGGDIARYNEQFF.

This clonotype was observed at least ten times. In DNA, the CDR3 is TGCAGTGCTAGAGAAAGGAGGAGACAGGGTAACTATGGCTACACCTTC. It translates to CSARERRRQGNYGYTF. This chain connects TRBV20-1 to TRBJ1-2; 7 nucleotides line up with TRBD1. Trimming at V came to 0 bases and at J to 1 base, leaving 8 bases not matched to a gene. This CDR3 comprises 16 residues. Germline V gene lookup returns CDR1 DFQATT and CDR2 SNEGSKA (reference sequence).

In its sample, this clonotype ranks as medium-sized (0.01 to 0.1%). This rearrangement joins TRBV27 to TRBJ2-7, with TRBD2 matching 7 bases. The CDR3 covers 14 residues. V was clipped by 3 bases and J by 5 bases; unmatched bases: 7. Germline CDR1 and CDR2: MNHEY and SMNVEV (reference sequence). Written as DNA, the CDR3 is TGTGCCAGCAGTTTGCGGGAGTTAGCGGACGAGCAGTACTTC. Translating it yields CASSLRELADEQYF.

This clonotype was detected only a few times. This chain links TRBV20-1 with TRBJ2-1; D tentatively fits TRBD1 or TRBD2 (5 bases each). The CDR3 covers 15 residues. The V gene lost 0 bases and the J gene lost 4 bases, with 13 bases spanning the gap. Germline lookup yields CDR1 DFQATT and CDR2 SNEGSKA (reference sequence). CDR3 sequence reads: CSAREGPLSYNEQFF. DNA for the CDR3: TGCAGTGCTAGAGAGGGACCCCTCTCATACAATGAGCAGTTCTTC.

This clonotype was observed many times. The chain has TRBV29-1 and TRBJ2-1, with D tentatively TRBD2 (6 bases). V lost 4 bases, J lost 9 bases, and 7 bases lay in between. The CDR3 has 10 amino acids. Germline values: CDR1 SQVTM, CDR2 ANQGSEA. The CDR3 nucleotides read TGCAGCGTTGGGAGGGGTGAGCAGTTCTTC. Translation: CSVGRGEQFF.

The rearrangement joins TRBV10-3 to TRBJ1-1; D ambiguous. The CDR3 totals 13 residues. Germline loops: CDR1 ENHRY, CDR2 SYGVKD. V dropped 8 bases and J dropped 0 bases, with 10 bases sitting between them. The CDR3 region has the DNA TGTGCCATCGCCTCACCCATGAACACTGAAGCTTTCTTT. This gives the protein CAIASPMNTEAFF.

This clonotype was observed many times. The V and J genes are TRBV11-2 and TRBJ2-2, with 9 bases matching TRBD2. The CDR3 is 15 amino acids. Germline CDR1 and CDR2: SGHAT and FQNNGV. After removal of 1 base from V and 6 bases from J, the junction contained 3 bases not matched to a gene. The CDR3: CASSLVRGRAGELFF. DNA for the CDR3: TGTGCCAGCAGCTTAGTCCGCGGGAGGGCCGGGGAGCTGTTTTTT.

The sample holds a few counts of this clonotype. CDR3 residues: CASSSPDRGTFGGYTF. The CDR3 DNA is TGTGCCAGCAGCTCCCCGGACAGGGGAACTTTTGGAGGCTACACCTTC. The chain uses TRBV7-2 and TRBJ1-2; 9 bases match TRBD1. CDR3 length: 16 residues. Per germline, CDR1 SGHTA and CDR2 FQGNSA. V was pared by 4 bases and J by 8 bases, with 14 bases of the junction left unmatched.

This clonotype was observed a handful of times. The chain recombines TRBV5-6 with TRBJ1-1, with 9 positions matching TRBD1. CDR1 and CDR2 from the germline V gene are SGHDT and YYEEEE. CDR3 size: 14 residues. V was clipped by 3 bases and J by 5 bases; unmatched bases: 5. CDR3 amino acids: CASSSGQGRTEAFF. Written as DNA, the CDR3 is TGTGCCAGCAGCTCCGGACAGGGGAGAACTGAAGCTTTCTTT.

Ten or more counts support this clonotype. The CDR3 region is CASSFSKSYNEQFF. CDR3 in DNA: TGTGCCAGCAGCTTTTCCAAGTCCTACAATGAGCAGTTCTTC. This chain joins TRBV7-2 and TRBJ2-1; D not certain. This CDR3 is built from 14 residues. Germline CDR1 is SGHTA and CDR2 is FQGNSA. V lost 3 bases to trimming and J lost 1 base, with 7 bases between them.

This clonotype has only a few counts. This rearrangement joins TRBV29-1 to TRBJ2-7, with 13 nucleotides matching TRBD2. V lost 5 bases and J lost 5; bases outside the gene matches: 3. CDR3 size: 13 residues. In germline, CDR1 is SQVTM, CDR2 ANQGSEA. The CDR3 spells CSVTSGRAHEQYF. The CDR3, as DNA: TGCAGCGTTACTAGCGGGAGGGCCCACGAGCAGTACTTC.

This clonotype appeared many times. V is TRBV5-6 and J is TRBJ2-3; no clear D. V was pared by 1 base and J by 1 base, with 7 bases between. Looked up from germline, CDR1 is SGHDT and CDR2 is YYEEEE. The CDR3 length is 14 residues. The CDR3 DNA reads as TGTGCCAGCAGCTTGCCCGGTCGCACAGATACGCAGTATTTT. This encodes CASSLPGRTDTQYF.

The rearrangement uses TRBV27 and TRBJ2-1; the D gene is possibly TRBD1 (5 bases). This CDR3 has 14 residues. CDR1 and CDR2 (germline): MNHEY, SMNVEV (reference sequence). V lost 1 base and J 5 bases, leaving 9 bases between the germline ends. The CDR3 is CASSLWGRNNEQFF. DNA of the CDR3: TGTGCCAGCAGTTTATGGGGCAGGAACAATGAGCAGTTCTTC.

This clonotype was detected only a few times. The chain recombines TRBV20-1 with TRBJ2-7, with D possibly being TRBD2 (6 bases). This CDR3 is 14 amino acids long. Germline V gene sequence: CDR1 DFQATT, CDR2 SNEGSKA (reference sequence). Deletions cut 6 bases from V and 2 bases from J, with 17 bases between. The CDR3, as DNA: TGCAGTGCCGATGCGGGGCGGGAACCCTACGAGCAGTACTTC. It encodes CSADAGREPYEQYF.